The clone carrying this T cell receptor (beta chain) was picked up a small number of times. What it recognizes is unknown. The V segment lost 6 bases and the J segment 9 bases; nucleotides outside the gene matches: 5. The CDR3 sequence is 12 residues long. The V gene's germline CDR1 is SNHLY and CDR2 FYNNEI. Each of the sorted populations had a purity greater than 98%. The data stem from a study of beta chain features in type 1 diabetes. Across the study: Patients shared similar age, gender and cell yields with healthy donors. Findings and caveats of the study: Whether HLA type influences TCRB rearrangement remained unresolved here. Naive, central memory and Treg TCRB repertoires seemed to resemble each other more closely in patients than they did in healthy donors. For Type 1 diabetes patients, all four CD4+ subsets carried TCRB CDR3s that were moderately but significantly shorter.

Investigators reverse transcribed all isolated RNA, so they sequenced expressed TCRB transcripts. Only in-frame clones appear in the TCRdb table, and some are missing; sequencing was by immunoSEQ multiplex PCR. The table has 150,000 to 200,000 clones, roughly 10% seen once. The sample taken for sequencing was central memory CD4+ T cells from blood. The sequence came from a woman in her 30s with type 1 diabetes. This sequence joins TRBV2 and TRBJ2-1, with 7 nucleotides matching TRBD1. This chain's CDR3 is CASSVEGAEQFF. The CDR3 DNA reads TGTGCCAGCAGCGTCGAGGGGGCTGAGCAGTTCTTC.